This paragraph covers one TCR beta chain sequence. The junction and the germline gene differ at one end; a read error may be behind it. Germline lookup yields CDR1 LNHDA and CDR2 SQIVND (reference sequence). The CDR3 loop spans 11 amino acids. The method was immunoSEQ multiplex PCR; TCRdb's version includes in-frame clones alone and lacks a portion of them. The data show roughly 68,000 clones, 87% seen once. These data come from a study of blood T cell repertoires in COVID-19. Study overall: Samples of COVID-19 (acute and convalescent) were obtained from the United States, Italy and Spain.

Sequencing input: peripheral blood. The V and J genes are TRBV19 and TRBJ1-4; 7 nucleotides align to TRBD1. This TCR derives from a man aged 50-59 years with active COVID-19. The CDR3 region has the DNA TGTGCCAGTAGTATGACAGGGCTCTGGATTTTC. Residues: CASSMTGLWIF. The variable domain in full, with the rest retrieved from reference TRBV19 and TRBJ1-4, is DGGITQSPKYLFRKEGQNVTLSCEQNLNHDAMYWYRQDPGQGLRLIYYSQIVNDFQKGDIAEGYSVSREKKESFPLTVTSAQKNPTAFYLCASSMTGLWIFGSGTQLSVL.